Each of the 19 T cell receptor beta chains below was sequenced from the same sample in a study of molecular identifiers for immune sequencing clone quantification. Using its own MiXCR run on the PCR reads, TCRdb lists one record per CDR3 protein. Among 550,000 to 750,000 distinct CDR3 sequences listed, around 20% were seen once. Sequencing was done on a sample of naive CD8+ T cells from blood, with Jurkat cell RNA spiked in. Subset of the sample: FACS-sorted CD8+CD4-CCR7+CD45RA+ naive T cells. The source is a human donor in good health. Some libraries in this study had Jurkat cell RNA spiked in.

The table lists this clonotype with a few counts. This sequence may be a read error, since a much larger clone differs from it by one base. The CDR3, as DNA: TGTGCCAGCAGCCGGACAGGGCGAAATGAAAAACTGTTTTTT. Its protein product is CASSRTGRNEKLFF. V and J are TRBV27 and TRBJ1-4; 8 bases fit TRBD1. The CDR3 sequence is 14 residues long. The V gene's germline CDR1 is MNHEY and CDR2 SMNVEV (reference sequence). After removal of 6 bases from V and 5 bases from J, the junction contained 5 bases not matched to a gene. The whole variable domain, remainder taken from reference TRBV27 and TRBJ1-4, is EAQVTQNPRYLITVTGKKLTVTCSQNMNHEYMSWYRQDPGLGLRQIYYSMNVEVTDKGDVPEGYKVSRKEKRNFPLILESPSPNQTSLYFCASSRTGRNEKLFFGSGTQLSVL.

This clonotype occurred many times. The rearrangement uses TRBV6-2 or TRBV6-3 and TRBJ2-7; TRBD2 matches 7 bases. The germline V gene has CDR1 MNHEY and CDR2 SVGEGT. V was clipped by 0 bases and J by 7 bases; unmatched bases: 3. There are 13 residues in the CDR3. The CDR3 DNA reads TGTGCCAGCAGTTACTCGACGGGGGGTGAGCAGTACTTC. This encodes CASSYSTGGEQYF.

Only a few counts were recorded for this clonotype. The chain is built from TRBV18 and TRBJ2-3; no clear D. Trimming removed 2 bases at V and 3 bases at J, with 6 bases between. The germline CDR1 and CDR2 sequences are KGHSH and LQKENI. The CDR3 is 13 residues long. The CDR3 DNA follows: TGTGCCAGCTCACCAGGGAAAACAGATACGCAGTATTTT. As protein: CASSPGKTDTQYF.

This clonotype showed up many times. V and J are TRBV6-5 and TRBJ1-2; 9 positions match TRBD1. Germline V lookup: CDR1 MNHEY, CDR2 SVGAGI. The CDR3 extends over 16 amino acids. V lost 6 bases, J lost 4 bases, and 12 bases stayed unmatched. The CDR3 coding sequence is TGTGCCAGCAGCCCCTGGACAGGGGAACGAGCCTATGGCTACACCTTC. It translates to CASSPWTGERAYGYTF.

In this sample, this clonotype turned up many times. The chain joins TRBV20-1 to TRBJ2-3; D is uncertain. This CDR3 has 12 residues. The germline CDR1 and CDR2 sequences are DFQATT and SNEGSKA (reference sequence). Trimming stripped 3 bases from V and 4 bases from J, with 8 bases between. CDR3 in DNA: TGCAGTGCTAGCGGTTTACCAGATACGCAGTATTTT. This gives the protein CSASGLPDTQYF.

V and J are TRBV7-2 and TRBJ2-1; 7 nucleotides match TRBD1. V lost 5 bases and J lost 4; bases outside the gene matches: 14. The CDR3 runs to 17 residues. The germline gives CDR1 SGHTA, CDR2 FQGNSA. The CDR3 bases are TGTGCCAGCAGCCCCCTCCACGACAGGGTATTGTACAATGAGCAGTTCTTC. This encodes CASSPLHDRVLYNEQFF.

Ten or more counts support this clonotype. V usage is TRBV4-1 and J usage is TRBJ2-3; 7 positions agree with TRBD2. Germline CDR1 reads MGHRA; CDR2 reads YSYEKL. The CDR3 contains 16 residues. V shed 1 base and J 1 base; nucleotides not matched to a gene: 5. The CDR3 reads CASSQVRLAGTDTQYF. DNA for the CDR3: TGCGCCAGCAGCCAAGTTCGGCTAGCGGGCACAGATACGCAGTATTTT.

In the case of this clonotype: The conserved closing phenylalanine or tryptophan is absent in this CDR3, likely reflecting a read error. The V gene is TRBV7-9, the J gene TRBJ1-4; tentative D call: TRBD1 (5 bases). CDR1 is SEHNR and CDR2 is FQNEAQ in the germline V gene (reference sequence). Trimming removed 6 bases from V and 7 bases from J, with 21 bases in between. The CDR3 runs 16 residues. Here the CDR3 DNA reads TGTGCCAGCAGTAACAAGGCGGACACCCCAGGTGAAAAACTGTTTTCT. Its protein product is CASSNKADTPGEKLFS.

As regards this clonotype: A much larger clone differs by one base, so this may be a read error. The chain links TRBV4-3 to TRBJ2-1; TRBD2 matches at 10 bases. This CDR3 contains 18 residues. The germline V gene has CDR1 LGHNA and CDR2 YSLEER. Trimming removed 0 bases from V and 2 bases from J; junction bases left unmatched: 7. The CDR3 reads CASSQDSASGGTYNEQFF. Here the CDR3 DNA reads TGCGCCAGCAGCCAAGACTCGGCTAGCGGGGGAACCTACAATGAGCAGTTCTTC.

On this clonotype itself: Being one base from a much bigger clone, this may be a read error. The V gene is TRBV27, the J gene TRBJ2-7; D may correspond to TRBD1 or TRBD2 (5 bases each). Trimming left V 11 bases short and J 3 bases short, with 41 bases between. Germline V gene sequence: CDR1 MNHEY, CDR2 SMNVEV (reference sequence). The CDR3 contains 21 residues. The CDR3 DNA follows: TGTGCCCCTACGGCAGAGCCAGCAGTCTCCCTGGGGGAGAGTCTTGGCTACGAGCAGTACTTC. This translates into CAPTAEPAVSLGESLGYEQYF.

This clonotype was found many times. CDR3 nucleotides: TGTGCCTGGAATCCGGGCGGGAGTTCCACAGATACGCAGTATTTT. Amino acids: CAWNPGGSSTDTQYF. The chain has TRBV30 and TRBJ2-3, with 7 bases matching TRBD2. Trimming removed 4 bases from V and 2 bases from J; junction bases left unmatched: 9. Germline values: CDR1 GTSNPN, CDR2 SVGIG (reference sequence). This CDR3 contains 15 residues. Together with reference TRBV30 and TRBJ2-3, the CDR3 gives the full variable domain: SQTIHQWPATLVQPVGSPLSLECTVEGTSNPNLYWYRQAAGRGLQLLFYSVGIGQISSEVPQNLSASRPQDRQFILSSKKLLLSDSGFYLCAWNPGGSSTDTQYFGPGTRLTVL.

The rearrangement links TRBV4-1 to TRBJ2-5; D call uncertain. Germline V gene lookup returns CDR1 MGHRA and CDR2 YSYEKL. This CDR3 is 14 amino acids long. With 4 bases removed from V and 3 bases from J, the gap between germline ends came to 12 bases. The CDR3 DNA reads TGCGCCAGCAGCCGACTTGACTGGGAAGAGACCCAGTACTTC. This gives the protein CASSRLDWEETQYF.

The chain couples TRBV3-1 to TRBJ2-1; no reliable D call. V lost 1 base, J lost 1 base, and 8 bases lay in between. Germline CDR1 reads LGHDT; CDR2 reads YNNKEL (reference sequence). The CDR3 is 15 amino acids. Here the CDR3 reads CASSQGSSSYNEQFF. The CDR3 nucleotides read TGTGCCAGCAGCCAAGGCAGCTCGTCCTACAATGAGCAGTTCTTC.

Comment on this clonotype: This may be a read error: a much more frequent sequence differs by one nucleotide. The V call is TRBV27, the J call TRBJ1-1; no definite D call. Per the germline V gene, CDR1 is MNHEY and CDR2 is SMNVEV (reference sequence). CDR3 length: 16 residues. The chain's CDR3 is CASSLNLRSANTGAFF. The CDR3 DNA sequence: TGTGCCAGCAGTTTAAACCTGCGCAGCGCTAACACTGGAGCTTTCTTT.

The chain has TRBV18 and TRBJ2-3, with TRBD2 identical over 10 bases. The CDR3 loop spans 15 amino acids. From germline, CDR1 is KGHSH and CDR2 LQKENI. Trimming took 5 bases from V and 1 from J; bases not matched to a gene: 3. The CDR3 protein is CASSVSGRGTDTQYF. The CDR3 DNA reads TGTGCCAGCTCAGTGAGCGGGAGGGGCACAGATACGCAGTATTTT.

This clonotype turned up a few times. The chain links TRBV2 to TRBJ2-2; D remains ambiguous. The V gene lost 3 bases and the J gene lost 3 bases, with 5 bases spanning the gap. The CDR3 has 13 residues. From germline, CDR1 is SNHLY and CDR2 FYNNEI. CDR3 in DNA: TGTGCCAGCAGTGAGCTTCACACCGGGGAGCTGTTTTTT. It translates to CASSELHTGELFF. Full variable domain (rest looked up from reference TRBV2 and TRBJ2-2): EPEVTQTPSHQVTQMGQEVILRCVPISNHLYFYWYRQILGQKVEFLVSFYNNEISEKSEIFDDQFSVERPDGSNFTLKIRSTKLEDSAMYFCASSELHTGELFFGEGSRLTVL.

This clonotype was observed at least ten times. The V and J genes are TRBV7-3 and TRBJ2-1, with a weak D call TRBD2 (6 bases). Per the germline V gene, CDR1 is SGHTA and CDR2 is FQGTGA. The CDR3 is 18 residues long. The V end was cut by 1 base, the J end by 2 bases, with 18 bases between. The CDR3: CASSLIGGTSGAYNEQFF. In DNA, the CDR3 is TGTGCCAGCAGCTTAATTGGGGGTACATCGGGGGCCTACAATGAGCAGTTCTTC.

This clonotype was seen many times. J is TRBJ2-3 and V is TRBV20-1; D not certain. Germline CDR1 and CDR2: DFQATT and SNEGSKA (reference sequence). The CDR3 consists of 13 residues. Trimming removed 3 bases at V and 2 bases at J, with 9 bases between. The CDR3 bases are TGCAGTGCTAGTTTGGTAGACACAGATACGCAGTATTTT. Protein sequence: CSASLVDTDTQYF.

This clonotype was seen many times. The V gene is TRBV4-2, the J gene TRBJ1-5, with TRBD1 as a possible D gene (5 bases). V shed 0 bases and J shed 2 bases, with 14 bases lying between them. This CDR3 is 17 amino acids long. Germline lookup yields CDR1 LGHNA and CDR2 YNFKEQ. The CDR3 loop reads CASSQEVQGTGNQPQHF. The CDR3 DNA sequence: TGTGCCAGCAGCCAAGAGGTTCAGGGAACTGGCAATCAGCCCCAGCATTTT.